The next 9 T cell receptor beta chains were all read from a single sample in a study of control samples from healthy donors and cancer patients. Generated by immunoSEQ multiplex PCR, the TCRdb table keeps only in-frame clones and is missing some. The sample holds approximately 70,000 clones; 83% are singletons and the top ten take 15% to 18%. Input material: blood. These receptors were obtained from a man in his sixties in good health.

The chain joins TRBV10-3 to TRBJ2-3, with no clear D. V dropped 6 bases and J dropped 2 bases, with 12 bases sitting between them. The germline V gene encodes CDR1 ENHRY and CDR2 SYGVKD. The CDR3 covers 14 residues. The CDR3 is CAIRRGPDTDTQYF. In DNA, the CDR3 is TGTGCCATCAGAAGAGGACCCGACACAGATACGCAGTATTTT.

This clone was seen at least ten times. The V call is TRBV5-5, the J call TRBJ1-5; TRBD1 is a possible D gene (5 bases). CDR1 is SGHKS and CDR2 is YYEKEE in the germline V gene (reference sequence). The CDR3 spans 14 residues. The V and J ends lost 4 bases and 4 bases respectively, with 12 bases between them. The CDR3 DNA follows: TGTGCCAGCAGCACCCGGGACGGTAATCAGCCCCAGCATTTT. It specifies CASSTRDGNQPQHF.

This clone showed up just a few times. The chain links TRBV5-1 to TRBJ2-2, with D perhaps matching TRBD2 (5 bases). This CDR3 is 14 amino acids long. Germline V gene lookup returns CDR1 SGHRS and CDR2 YFSETQ. Trimming cost V 4 bases and J 5 bases, with 12 bases left between them. Here the CDR3 DNA reads TGCGCCAGCAGCGGGCAAACGGGGACCGGGGAGCTGTTTTTT. It encodes CASSGQTGTGELFF.

The chain employs TRBV14 and TRBJ1-6; tentatively, D is TRBD1 (5 bases). Looked up from germline, CDR1 is SGHDN and CDR2 is FVKESK. This CDR3 spans 14 amino acids. Trimming took off 4 bases at V and 8 bases at J, with 12 bases between the two ends. CDR3 sequence reads: CASSPQEVYSPLHF. The CDR3 nucleotides read TGTGCCAGCAGCCCACAGGAGGTGTATTCACCCCTCCACTTT.

This clone was seen once. V usage is TRBV11-3 and J usage is TRBJ2-7; D is possibly TRBD2 (5 bases). The CDR3 spans 13 residues. CDR1 and CDR2 (germline): SGHNT, YENEEA. Trimming removed 5 bases at V and 3 bases at J, with 11 bases between. The CDR3 loop reads CASSQGRDYEQYF. The DNA for the CDR3 is TGTGCCAGCAGCCAAGGACGGGACTACGAGCAGTACTTC. Full variable domain (remainder filled in from reference TRBV11-3 and TRBJ2-7): EAGVVQSPRYKIIEKKQPVAFWCNPISGHNTLYWYLQNLGQGPELLIRYENEEAVDDSQLPKDRFSAERLKGVDSTLKIQPAELGDSAVYLCASSQGRDYEQYFGPGTRLTVT.

The rearrangement uses TRBV30 and TRBJ2-2; no definite D call. V lost 2 bases and J lost 3, with 4 bases in between. The CDR3 runs 12 residues. The germline V gene has CDR1 GTSNPN and CDR2 SVGIG (reference sequence). In DNA, the CDR3 is TGTGCCTGGAGTTTTTACACCGGGGAGCTGTTTTTT. It translates to CAWSFYTGELFF. The variable domain in full, completed from reference TRBV30 and TRBJ2-2, reads SQTIHQWPATLVQPVGSPLSLECTVEGTSNPNLYWYRQAAGRGLQLLFYSVGIGQISSEVPQNLSASRPQDRQFILSSKKLLLSDSGFYLCAWSFYTGELFFGEGSRLTVL.

This chain connects TRBV6-2 or TRBV6-3 to TRBJ1-1; 7 positions agree with TRBD1. This CDR3 has 15 amino acids. Per the germline V gene, CDR1 is MNHEY and CDR2 is SVGEGT. The junction had 6 bases not matched to a gene; V was cut back by 5 bases and J by 0 bases. The CDR3 coding sequence is TGTGCCAGCAGTCGGACAGGCATTATGAACACTGAAGCTTTCTTT. Protein sequence: CASSRTGIMNTEAFF.

The V gene is TRBV2, the J gene TRBJ2-2; 12 nucleotides agree with TRBD2. Germline CDR1 SNHLY, CDR2 FYNNEI. This CDR3 region has 18 residues. V gave up 2 bases and J gave up 7 bases; unmatched junction bases: 11. The CDR3 nucleotides are TGTGCCAGCAGTGAATGGGCTAGCGGGAGGGCCAGCGGCGGGGAGCTGTTTTTT. Translating it yields CASSEWASGRASGGELFF.

The rearrangement uses TRBV12-3 or TRBV12-4 and TRBJ1-5; D call uncertain. V gave up 3 bases and J gave up 7 bases, with 7 bases separating them. The CDR3 length is 12 residues. The CDR3 loop is CASSLPGQPQHF. The CDR3 coding sequence is TGTGCCAGCAGTTTGCCTGGGCAGCCCCAGCATTTT.